This T cell receptor beta chain was identified during a study of blood T cell repertoires in COVID-19. The wider study: The study drew acute and convalescent COVID-19 samples from the United States, Italy and Spain. PBMCs, B-cell-depleted T cells, or T cells provided the cDNA or gDNA that made up the material.

Measured with immunoSEQ multiplex PCR; TCRdb has only the in-frame clones, and not every one. The sample has approximately 71,000 clones, over 75% seen once. Per the germline V gene, CDR1 is LGHDT and CDR2 is YNNKEL (reference sequence). The CDR3 covers 15 residues. Trimming shortened V by 0 bases and J by 0 bases, and 8 bases separated the two germline ends. The clonotype originates from a woman in her late teens or twenties with acute or convalescent COVID-19. The chain uses TRBV3-1 (or the pseudogene TRBV3-2) and TRBJ1-1; D is undetermined. The sample was peripheral blood. The CDR3 DNA is TGTGCCAGCAGCCAAGAGTGGAGCGTGAACACTGAAGCTTTCTTT. Translating it yields CASSQEWSVNTEAFF.